Listed here is a single TCR beta chain. Germline values: CDR1 SGHVS, CDR2 FQNEAQ. The CDR3 runs 13 residues. V lost 5 bases to trimming and J lost 7 bases, with 15 bases between them. This entry belongs to a study of CD8 T cells in Susac syndrome. Healthy donors served as the controls. They were matched for age and sex. RNA was extracted with the RNeasy kit, and a quantity of about 0.45 to 1 ug was reverse transcribed using random hexamers. TCRdb used MiXCR to reprocess the immunoSEQ multiplex PCR reads, holding one entry per CDR3 protein. Here the sample spans 90,000 or so distinct CDR3 sequences, 85% to 95% being singletons.

The sequence came from a human donor in good health. Sequences were obtained from CD8+ T cells from PBMCs. V gene TRBV7-8 combines with J gene TRBJ2-7; D gene uncertain. CDR3 amino acids: CASSPGPTMEQYF. The CDR3 DNA is TGTGCCAGCAGCCCGGGTCCTACGATGGAGCAGTACTTC.